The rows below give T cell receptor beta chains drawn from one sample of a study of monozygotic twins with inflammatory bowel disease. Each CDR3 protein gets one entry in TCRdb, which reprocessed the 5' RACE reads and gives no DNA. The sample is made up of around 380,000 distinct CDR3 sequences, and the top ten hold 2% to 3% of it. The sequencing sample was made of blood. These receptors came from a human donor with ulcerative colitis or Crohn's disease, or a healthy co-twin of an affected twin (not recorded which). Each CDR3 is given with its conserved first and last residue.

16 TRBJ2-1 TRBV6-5 CASSYSIANRDSREFF
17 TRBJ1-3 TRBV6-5 CASSFRQTVVAGNTIYF
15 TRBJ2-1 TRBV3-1 CASSPIGGGINEQFF
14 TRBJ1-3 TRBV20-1 CSASVRGSGNTIYF
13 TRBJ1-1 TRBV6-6 CASSPQTGTEAFF
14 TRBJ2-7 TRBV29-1 CSAKPGPQGGEQYF
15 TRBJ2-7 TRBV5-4 CASSLLAGSIYEQYF
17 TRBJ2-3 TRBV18 CASSPNGGLISTDTQYF
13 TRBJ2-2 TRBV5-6 CASNRRPGRELFF
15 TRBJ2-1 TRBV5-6 CASSLGPSSYNEQFF
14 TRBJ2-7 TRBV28 CASRPGTGRREQYF
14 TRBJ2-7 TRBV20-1 CSASYLAGNYEQYF
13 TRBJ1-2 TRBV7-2 CASSSGGQFGYTF
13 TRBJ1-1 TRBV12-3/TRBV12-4 CASSSTGRSEAFF
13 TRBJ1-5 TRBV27 CASSLIQNQPQHF
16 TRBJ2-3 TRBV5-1 CASSLGSGASTDTQYF
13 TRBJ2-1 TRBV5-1 CASSLSVGMEQFF
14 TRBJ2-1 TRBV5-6 CASSAGTGAGEQFF
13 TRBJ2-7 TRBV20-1 CSAPAGVRYEQYF
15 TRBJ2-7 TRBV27 CASSLWSGRRNEQYF
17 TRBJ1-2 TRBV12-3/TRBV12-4 CASREYSMTGRYYGYTF
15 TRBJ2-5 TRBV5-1 CASSLDGLAGEIQYF
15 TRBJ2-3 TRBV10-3 CAISGGTGQGDTQYF
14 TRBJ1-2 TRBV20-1 CSARVEGVIYGYTF
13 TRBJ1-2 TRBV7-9 CASSAEATGGYTF
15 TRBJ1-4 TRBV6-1 CASSAGQGRSEKLFF
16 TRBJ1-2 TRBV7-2 CASSLGAGGDFIGYTF
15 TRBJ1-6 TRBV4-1 CASSQVHNVSSPLHF
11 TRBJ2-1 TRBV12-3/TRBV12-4 CASSFVREQFF
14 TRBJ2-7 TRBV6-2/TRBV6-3 CASSPLGKTYEQYF
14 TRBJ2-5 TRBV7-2 CASSLSMSGETQYF